This T cell receptor (beta chain) was documented in a study of technical replicates of blood from several donors. TCRdb's copy holds only in-frame clones and misses some; the assay was immunoSEQ multiplex PCR. The profile shows roughly 81,000 clones, almost 98% of them singletons. The V gene's germline CDR1 is MGHRA and CDR2 YSYEKL. This CDR3 is built from 14 residues. The table lists this clone with a count of one. Sequence at one end of the junction differs from germline and may be a read error. The receptor's source is a human donor in good health. The V and J genes are TRBV4-1 and TRBJ2-5; D is perhaps TRBD1 (5 bases). The material sequenced was T cells isolated from PBMCs. CDR3: CASSLRQNQETQYF. DNA of the CDR3: TGCGCCAGCAGCCTGCGACAGAACCAAGAAACCCAGTACTTC.